One sample yielded the 5 T cell receptor beta chains listed below, sequenced in a study of blood T cell repertoires in COVID-19. Method: immunoSEQ multiplex PCR; TCRdb's copy keeps in-frame clones and lacks some. Of 220,000 or so clones listed, about 83% are singletons. Sequenced sample: PBMCs or T cells enriched from blood (not recorded which). The source of these receptors is a woman between 45 and 65 years old who had recovered from COVID-19.

The V call is TRBV6-1, the J call TRBJ1-3; D remains unclear. This CDR3 comprises 14 residues. V was shortened by 6 bases and J by 2 bases, with 11 bases between the two germline ends. The germline V gene encodes CDR1 MNHNS and CDR2 SASEGT. Here the CDR3 reads CASSHGLPGNTIYF. CDR3 DNA: TGTGCCAGCAGCCATGGCCTGCCTGGAAACACCATATATTTT.

The chain is built from TRBV9 and TRBJ2-3; TRBD1 might be the D (7 bases). Trimming cost V 0 bases and J 3 bases, with 20 bases left between them. CDR1 SGDLS and CDR2 YYNGEE come from the germline V gene. The CDR3 length is 18 residues. CDR3 in amino acids: CASSVGGGRGLRTDTQYF. DNA for the CDR3: TGTGCCAGCAGCGTAGGAGGGGGCCGGGGGCTGAGGACAGATACGCAGTATTTT.

The chain is built from TRBV5-1 and TRBJ2-5; 9 bases agree with TRBD2. V trimming: 0 bases; J trimming: 7 bases; junction bases outside the gene matches: 7. Germline values: CDR1 SGHRS, CDR2 YFSETQ. CDR3 length: 15 residues. The CDR3 bases are TGCGCCAGCAGCTTGGAGCGGGGGGCACTTGGGACCCAGTACTTC. Protein product: CASSLERGALGTQYF.

This chain connects TRBV6-4 to TRBJ1-6, with D unclear. The V gene's germline CDR1 is MRHNA and CDR2 SNTAGT. Between the trimmed V and J ends, which lost 4 bases and 7 bases, there was a span of 8 bases. The CDR3 spans 13 residues. CDR3: CASSAGKNSPLHF. The CDR3 bases are TGTGCCAGCAGTGCCGGGAAAAATTCACCCCTCCACTTT.

The genes are TRBV30 and TRBJ1-2; 8 bases agree with TRBD1. Trimming cost V 8 bases and J 8 bases; bases outside gene matches: 7. Germline V gene data show CDR1 as GTSNPN and CDR2 as SVGIG (reference sequence). The CDR3 spans 11 residues. In DNA form, the CDR3 reads TGTGCCCAGACACAGGGGGGAGGCTACACCTTC. Residues: CAQTQGGGYTF.